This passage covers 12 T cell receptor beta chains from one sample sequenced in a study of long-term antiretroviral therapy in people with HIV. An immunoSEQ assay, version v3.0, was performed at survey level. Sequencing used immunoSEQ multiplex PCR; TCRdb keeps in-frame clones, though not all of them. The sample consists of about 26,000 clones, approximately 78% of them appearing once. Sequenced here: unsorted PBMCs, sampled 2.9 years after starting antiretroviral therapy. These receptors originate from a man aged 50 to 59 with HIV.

The CDR3 DNA sequence: TGTGCCAGCACTGACGGGGCGTCTGGAAACACCATATATTTT. This gives the protein CASTDGASGNTIYF. The chain couples TRBV2 to TRBJ1-3; perhaps TRBD1 as D (5 bases). Trimming shortened V by 7 bases and J by 1 base, and 11 bases separated the two germline ends. The CDR3 runs 14 residues. Germline CDR1 reads SNHLY; CDR2 reads FYNNEI. Full variable domain (rest looked up from reference TRBV2 and TRBJ1-3): EPEVTQTPSHQVTQMGQEVILRCVPISNHLYFYWYRQILGQKVEFLVSFYNNEISEKSEIFDDQFSVERPDGSNFTLKIRSTKLEDSAMYFCASTDGASGNTIYFGEGSWLTVV.

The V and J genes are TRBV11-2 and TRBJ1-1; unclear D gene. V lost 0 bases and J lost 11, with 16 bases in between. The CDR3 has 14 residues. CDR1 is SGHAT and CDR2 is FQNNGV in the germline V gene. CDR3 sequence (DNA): TGTGCCAGCAGCTTAGATTTAGGGAGAGATCGGGCTTTCTTT. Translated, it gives CASSLDLGRDRAFF.

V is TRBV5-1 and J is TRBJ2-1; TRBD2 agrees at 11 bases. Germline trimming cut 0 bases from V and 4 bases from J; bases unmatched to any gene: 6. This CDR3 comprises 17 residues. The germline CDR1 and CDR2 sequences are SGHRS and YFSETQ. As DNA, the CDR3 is TGCGCCAGCAGCTTGGCCGACCTAGCGGGGGGTTACAATGAGCAGTTCTTC. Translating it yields CASSLADLAGGYNEQFF.

In DNA, the CDR3 is TGCGCCAGCAGCCCGCAACAAGTTAACTATGGCTACACCTTC. Its translation: CASSPQQVNYGYTF. This rearrangement joins TRBV5-1 to TRBJ1-2; D remains ambiguous. V dropped 4 bases and J dropped 1 base, with 11 bases sitting between them. CDR1 is SGHRS and CDR2 is YFSETQ in the germline V gene. The CDR3 is 14 residues long.

The CDR3 DNA sequence: TGTGCCAGCAGCTACCCGGGACTAGCGGGGGGTAGAGAGACCCAGTACTTC. Its translation: CASSYPGLAGGRETQYF. The genes are TRBV7-9 and TRBJ2-5; 15 bases fit TRBD2. Germline V CDR1 and CDR2: SEHNR, FQNEAQ (reference sequence). The CDR3 extends over 17 amino acids. Losses at the gene ends were 4 bases for V and 4 bases for J; bases not matched to a gene: 7.

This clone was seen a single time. The CDR3 reads CASSFERTGAHEQYF. CDR3 DNA: TGTGCCAGCAGCTTCGAGAGGACAGGGGCTCACGAGCAGTACTTC. V and J are TRBV11-2 and TRBJ2-7; TRBD1 aligns across 9 bases. Germline-derived CDR1 and CDR2 are SGHAT and FQNNGV. The CDR3 extends over 15 amino acids. Unmatched junction bases numbered 8, after V lost 3 bases and J lost 5 bases.

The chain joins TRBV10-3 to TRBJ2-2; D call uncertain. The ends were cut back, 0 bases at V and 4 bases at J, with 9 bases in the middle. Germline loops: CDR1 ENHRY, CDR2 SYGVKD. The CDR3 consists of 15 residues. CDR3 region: CAISESDAFTGELFF. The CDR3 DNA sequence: TGTGCCATCAGTGAGTCAGACGCTTTCACCGGGGAGCTGTTTTTT.

Here the CDR3 DNA reads TGTGCCAGCAGTCCCCCGGGACAGTGGGCCTCTGGCTACACCTTC. As protein: CASSPPGQWASGYTF. The chain is built from TRBV14 and TRBJ1-2; 7 bases map to TRBD1. The CDR3 spans 15 residues. V was clipped by 6 bases and J by 7 bases; unmatched bases: 14. Per the germline V gene, CDR1 is SGHDN and CDR2 is FVKESK.

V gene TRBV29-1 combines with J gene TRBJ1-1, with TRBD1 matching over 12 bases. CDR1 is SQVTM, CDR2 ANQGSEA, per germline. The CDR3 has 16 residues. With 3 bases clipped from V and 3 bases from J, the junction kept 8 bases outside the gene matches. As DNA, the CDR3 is TGCAGCGTTGACTCCGGGACAGGGGGCGTCGACACTGAAGCTTTCTTT. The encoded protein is CSVDSGTGGVDTEAFF.

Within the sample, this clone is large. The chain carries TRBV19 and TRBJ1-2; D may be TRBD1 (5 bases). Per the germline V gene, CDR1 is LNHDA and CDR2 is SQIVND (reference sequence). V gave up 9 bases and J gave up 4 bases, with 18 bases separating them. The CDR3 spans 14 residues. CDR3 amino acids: CASHQGWRSYGYTF. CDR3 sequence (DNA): TGTGCCAGCCACCAGGGATGGAGGAGCTATGGCTACACCTTC.

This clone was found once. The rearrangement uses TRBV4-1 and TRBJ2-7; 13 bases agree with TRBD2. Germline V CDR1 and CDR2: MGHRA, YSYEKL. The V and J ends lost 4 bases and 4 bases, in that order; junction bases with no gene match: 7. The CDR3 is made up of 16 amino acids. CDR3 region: CASSPVLAGGYYEQYF. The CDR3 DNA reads TGCGCCAGCAGCCCAGTACTAGCGGGGGGGTATTACGAGCAGTACTTC.

The CDR3 spells CATSRELAGGSSTDTQYF. In DNA, the CDR3 is TGTGCCACCAGCAGAGAGCTAGCGGGGGGCTCTAGCACAGATACGCAGTATTTT. The chain joins TRBV15 to TRBJ2-3; 11 bases agree with TRBD2. Unmatched junction bases numbered 5, after V lost 0 bases and J lost 0 bases. The CDR3 sequence is 18 residues long. CDR1 is LNHNV and CDR2 is YYDKDF in the germline V gene (reference sequence).